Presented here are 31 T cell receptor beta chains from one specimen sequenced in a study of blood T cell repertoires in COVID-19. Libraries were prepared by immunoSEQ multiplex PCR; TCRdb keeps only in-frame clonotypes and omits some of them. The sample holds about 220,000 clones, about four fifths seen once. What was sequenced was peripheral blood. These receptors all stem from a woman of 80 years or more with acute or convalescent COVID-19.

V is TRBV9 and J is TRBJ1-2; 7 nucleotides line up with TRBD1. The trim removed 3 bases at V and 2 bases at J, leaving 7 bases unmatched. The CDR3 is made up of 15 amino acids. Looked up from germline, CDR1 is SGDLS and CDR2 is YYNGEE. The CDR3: CASSAGTARNYGYTF. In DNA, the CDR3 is TGTGCCAGCAGCGCGGGGACAGCCCGGAACTATGGCTACACCTTC.

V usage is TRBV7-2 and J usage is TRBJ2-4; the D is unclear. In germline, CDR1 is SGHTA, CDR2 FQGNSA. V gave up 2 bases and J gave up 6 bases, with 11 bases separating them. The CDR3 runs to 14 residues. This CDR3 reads CASSLPPPGNIQYF. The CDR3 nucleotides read TGTGCCAGCAGCTTACCTCCCCCGGGAAACATTCAGTACTTC.

The CDR3 region is CASSPRQEMNTEAFF. The CDR3 DNA reads TGTGCCAGCAGCCCGAGACAGGAGATGAACACTGAAGCTTTCTTT. The chain combines TRBV12-1 with TRBJ1-1; the table's TRBD1 call for D was not verified on the DNA. TRBV12-1 is tagged as a pseudogene. The CDR3 contains 15 residues.

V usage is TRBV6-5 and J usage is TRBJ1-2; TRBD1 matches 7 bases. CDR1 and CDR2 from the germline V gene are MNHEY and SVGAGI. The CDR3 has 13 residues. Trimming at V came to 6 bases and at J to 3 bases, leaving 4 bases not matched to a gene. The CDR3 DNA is TGTGCCAGCAGGTCCGGGACAGACTATGGCTACACCTTC. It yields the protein CASRSGTDYGYTF.

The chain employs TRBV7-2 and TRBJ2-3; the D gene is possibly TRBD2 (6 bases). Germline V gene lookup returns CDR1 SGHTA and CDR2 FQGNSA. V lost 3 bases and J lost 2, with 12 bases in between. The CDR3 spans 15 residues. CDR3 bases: TGTGCCAGCAGCTTCCGGGGGAGACCCACAGATACGCAGTATTTT. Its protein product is CASSFRGRPTDTQYF.

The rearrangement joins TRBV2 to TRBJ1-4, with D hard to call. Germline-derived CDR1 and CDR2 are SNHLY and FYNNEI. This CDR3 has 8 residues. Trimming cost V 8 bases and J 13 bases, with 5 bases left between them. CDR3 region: CASLLLFF. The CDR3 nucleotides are TGTGCCAGCTTACTACTGTTTTTT.

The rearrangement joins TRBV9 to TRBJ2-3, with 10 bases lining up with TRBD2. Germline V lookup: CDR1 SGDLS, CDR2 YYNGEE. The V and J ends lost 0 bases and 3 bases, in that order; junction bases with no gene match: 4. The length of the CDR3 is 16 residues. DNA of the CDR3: TGTGCCAGCAGCGTAGACGTAGCGGGGGGTACAGATACGCAGTATTTT. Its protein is CASSVDVAGGTDTQYF.

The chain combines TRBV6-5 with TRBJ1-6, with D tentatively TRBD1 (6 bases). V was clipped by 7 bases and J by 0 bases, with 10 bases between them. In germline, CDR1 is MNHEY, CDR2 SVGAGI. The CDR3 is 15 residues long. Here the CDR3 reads CASTTGSSYNSPLHF. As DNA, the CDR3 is TGTGCCAGCACTACAGGGAGCTCCTATAATTCACCCCTCCACTTT.

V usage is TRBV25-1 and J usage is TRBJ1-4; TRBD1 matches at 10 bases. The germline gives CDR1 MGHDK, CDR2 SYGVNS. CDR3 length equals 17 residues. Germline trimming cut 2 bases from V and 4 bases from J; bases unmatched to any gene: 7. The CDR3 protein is CASSETRGQGNNEKLFF. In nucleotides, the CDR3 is TGTGCCAGCAGTGAAACCCGGGGACAGGGGAATAATGAAAAACTGTTTTTT.

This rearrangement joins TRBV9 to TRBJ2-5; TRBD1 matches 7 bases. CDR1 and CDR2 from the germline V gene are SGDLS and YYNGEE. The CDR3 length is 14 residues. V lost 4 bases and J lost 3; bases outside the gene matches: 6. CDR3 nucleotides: TGTGCCAGCAGCTTCCGGGACAGAGAAGAGACCCAGTACTTC. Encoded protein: CASSFRDREETQYF.

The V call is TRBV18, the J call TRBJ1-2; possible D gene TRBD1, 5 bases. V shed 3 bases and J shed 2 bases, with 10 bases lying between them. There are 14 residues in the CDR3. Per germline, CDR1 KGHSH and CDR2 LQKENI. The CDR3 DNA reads TGTGCCAGCTCACCCGTGACAGTAAACTATGGCTACACCTTC. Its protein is CASSPVTVNYGYTF.

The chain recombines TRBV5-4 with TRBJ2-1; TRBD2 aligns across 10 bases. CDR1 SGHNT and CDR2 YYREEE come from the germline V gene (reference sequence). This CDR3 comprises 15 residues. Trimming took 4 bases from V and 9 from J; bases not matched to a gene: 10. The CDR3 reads CASSATSGVDAEQFF. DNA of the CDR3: TGTGCCAGCAGCGCCACTAGCGGGGTAGACGCTGAGCAGTTCTTC.

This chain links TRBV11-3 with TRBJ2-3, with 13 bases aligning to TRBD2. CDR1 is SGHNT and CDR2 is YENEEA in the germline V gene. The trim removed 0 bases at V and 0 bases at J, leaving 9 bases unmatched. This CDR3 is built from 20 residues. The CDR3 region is CASSLELAGGSRTSTDTQYF. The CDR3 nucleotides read TGTGCCAGCAGCTTAGAACTAGCGGGGGGGTCCCGAACTAGCACAGATACGCAGTATTTT.

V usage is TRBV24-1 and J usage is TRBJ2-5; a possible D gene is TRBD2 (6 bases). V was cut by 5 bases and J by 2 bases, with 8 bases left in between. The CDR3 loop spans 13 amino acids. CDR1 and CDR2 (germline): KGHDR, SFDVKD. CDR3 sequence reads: CATSARDQETQYF. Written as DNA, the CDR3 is TGTGCCACCAGTGCGCGGGATCAAGAGACCCAGTACTTC.

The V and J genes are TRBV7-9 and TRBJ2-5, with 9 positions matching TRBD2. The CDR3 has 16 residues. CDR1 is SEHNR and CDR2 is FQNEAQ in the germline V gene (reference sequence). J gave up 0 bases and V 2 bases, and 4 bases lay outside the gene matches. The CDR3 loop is CASSLWASGDQETQYF. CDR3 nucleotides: TGTGCCAGCAGCTTATGGGCTAGCGGGGACCAAGAGACCCAGTACTTC.

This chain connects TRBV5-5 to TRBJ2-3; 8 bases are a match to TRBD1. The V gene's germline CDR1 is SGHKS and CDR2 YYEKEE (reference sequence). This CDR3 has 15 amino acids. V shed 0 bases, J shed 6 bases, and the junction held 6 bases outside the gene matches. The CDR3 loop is CASSLGQGAGDTQYF. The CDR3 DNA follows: TGTGCCAGCAGCTTGGGGCAGGGGGCGGGGGATACGCAGTATTTT.

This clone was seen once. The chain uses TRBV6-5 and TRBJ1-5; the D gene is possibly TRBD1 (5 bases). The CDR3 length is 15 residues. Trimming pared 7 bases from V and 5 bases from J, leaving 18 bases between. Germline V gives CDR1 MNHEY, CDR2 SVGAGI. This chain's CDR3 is CASTRAGTEDQPQHF. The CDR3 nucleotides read TGTGCCAGCACCCGAGCGGGGACGGAGGATCAGCCCCAGCATTTT.

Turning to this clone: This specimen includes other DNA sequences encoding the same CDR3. DNA for the CDR3: TGTGCCAGCAGCCCTCGGGGAGGAAACACCATATATTTT. As protein: CASSPRGGNTIYF. This chain joins TRBV3-1 (or the pseudogene TRBV3-2) and TRBJ1-3; the D is unclear. V was pared by 4 bases and J by 4 bases, with 8 bases between. The CDR3 runs to 13 residues. The germline CDR1 and CDR2 sequences are LGHDT and YNNKEL (reference sequence).

Written as DNA, the CDR3 is TGCGCCAGCAGCCAACAAAAACTAGGGGGATCGAGCACAGATACGCAGTATTTT. Residues: CASSQQKLGGSSTDTQYF. V is TRBV4-3 and J is TRBJ2-3; weak D call: TRBD1 (6 bases). The CDR3 extends over 18 amino acids. Trimming removed 2 bases from V and 0 bases from J, with 18 bases in between. Germline lookup yields CDR1 LGHNA and CDR2 YSLEER.

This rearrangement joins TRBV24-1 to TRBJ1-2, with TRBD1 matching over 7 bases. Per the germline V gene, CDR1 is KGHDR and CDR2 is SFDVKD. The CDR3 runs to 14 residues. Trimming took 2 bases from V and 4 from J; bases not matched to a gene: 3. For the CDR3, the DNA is TGTGCCACCAGTGATTGGGGGGACAGCTATGGCTACACCTTC. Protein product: CATSDWGDSYGYTF.

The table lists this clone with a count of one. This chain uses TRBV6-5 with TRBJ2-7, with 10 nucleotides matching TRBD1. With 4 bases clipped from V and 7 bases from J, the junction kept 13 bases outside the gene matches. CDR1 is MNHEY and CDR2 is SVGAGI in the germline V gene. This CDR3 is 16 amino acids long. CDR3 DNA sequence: TGTGCCAGCAGTTTGGGTGGGGACAGGGGTTTGCGGGAGCAGTACTTC. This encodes CASSLGGDRGLREQYF.

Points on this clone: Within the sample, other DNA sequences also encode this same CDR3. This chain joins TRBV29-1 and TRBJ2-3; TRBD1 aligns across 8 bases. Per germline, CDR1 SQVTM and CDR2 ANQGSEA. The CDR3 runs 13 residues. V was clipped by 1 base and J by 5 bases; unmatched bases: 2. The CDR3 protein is CSVEGQGKDTQYF. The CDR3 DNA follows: TGCAGCGTTGAAGGACAGGGGAAAGATACGCAGTATTTT.

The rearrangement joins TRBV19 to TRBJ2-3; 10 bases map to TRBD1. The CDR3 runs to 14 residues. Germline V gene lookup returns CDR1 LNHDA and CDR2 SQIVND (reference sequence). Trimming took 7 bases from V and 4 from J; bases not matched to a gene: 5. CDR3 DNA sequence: TGTGCCAGTATGACGGGGACAGGGGCAGATACGCAGTATTTT. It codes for CASMTGTGADTQYF.

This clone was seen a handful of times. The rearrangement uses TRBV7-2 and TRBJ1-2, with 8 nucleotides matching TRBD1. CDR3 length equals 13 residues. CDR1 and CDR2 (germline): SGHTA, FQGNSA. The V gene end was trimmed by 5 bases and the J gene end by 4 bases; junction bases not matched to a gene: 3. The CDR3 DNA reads TGTGCCAGCAGCCTAGGACAGGGCTATGGCTACACCTTC. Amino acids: CASSLGQGYGYTF.

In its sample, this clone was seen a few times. DNA of the CDR3: TGTGCCAGCTCACCACGCCCAGGCTCCTATAATTCACCCCTCCACTTT. Encoded protein: CASSPRPGSYNSPLHF. This chain links TRBV18 with TRBJ1-6, with D unclear. Germline V gene sequence: CDR1 KGHSH, CDR2 LQKENI. V lost 1 base and J 0 bases, leaving 7 bases between the germline ends. The CDR3 spans 16 residues.

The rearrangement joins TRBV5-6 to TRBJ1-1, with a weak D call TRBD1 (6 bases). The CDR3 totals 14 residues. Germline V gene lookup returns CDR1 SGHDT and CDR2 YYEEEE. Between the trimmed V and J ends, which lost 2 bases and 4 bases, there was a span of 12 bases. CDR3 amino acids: CASSFQGKATEAFF. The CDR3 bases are TGTGCCAGCAGCTTTCAGGGGAAGGCCACTGAAGCTTTCTTT.

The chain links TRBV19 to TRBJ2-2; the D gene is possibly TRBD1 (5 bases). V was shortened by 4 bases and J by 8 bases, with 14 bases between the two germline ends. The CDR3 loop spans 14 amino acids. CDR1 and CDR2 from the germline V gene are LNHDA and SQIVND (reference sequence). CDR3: CASSKQVPGGELFF. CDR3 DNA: TGTGCCAGTAGTAAACAGGTTCCTGGTGGGGAGCTGTTTTTT.

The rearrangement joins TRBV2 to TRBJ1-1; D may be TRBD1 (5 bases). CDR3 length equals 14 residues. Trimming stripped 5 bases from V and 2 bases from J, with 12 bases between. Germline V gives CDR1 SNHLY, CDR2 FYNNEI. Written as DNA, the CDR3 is TGTGCCAGCAGTCCTGGCAGGGCCAACACTGAAGCTTTCTTT. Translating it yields CASSPGRANTEAFF.

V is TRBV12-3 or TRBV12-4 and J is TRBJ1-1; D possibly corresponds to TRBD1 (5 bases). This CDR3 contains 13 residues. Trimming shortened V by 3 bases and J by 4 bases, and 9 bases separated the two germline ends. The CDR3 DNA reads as TGTGCCAGCAGTTTCAGGGTAGCCACTGAAGCTTTCTTT. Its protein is CASSFRVATEAFF.

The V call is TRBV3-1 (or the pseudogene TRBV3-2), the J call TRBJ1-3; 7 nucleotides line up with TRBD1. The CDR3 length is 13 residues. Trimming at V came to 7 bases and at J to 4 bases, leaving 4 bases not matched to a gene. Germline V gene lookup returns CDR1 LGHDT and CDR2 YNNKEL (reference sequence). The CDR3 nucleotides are TGTGCCAGCAACCGACAGGGAGGAAACACCATATATTTT. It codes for CASNRQGGNTIYF.

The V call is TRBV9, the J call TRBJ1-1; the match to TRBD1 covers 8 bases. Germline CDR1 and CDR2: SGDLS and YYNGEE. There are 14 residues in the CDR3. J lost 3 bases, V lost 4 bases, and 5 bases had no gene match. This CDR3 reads CASSTLTGDTEAFF. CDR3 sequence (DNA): TGTGCCAGCAGCACTCTGACAGGGGACACTGAAGCTTTCTTT. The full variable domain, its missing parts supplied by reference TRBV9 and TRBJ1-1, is DSGVTQTPKHLITATGQRVTLRCSPRSGDLSVYWYQQSLDQGLQFLIQYYNGEERAKGNILERFSAQQFPDLHSELNLSSLELGDSALYFCASSTLTGDTEAFFGQGTRLTVV.